The present entry profiles one TCR beta chain with its context. Its antigen remains unknown. TCRdb analysed the 5' RACE reads with MiXCR anew, one entry per CDR3 protein. This repertoire shows 500,000 to 600,000 distinct CDR3 sequences, 22% found once; its top ten account for about 0.91%. V shed 6 bases and J 4 bases; nucleotides not matched to a gene: 3. The CDR3 is made up of 12 amino acids. Per the germline V gene, CDR1 is DFQATT and CDR2 is SNEGSKA (reference sequence). The record originates from a study of identical twins. General study results and limits: Whereas memory repertoires showed no such difference, abundant cord blood beta clonotypes carried fewer insertions.

All of the donors were Caucasians in good health. This same sample was also part of a study on T cells expressing NK-cell markers.

The V gene is TRBV20-1, the J gene TRBJ2-3, with 8 positions matching TRBD2. This TCR came from a woman aged 18 to 35 in good health. The specimen sequenced was CD4+ T cells sorted from blood. CDR3 sequence (DNA): TGCAGTGCCGGGACTAGATCAGATACGCAGTATTTT. This codes for CSAGTRSDTQYF.